One T cell receptor beta chain is described in this entry. The data were produced by immunoSEQ multiplex PCR, yet TCRdb's version contains in-frame clones alone and is incomplete. The sample yields approximately 300,000 clones, around nine tenths seen once. The CDR3 length is 15 residues. The germline V gene encodes CDR1 SGDLS and CDR2 YYNGEE. Trimming stripped 5 bases from V and 5 bases from J, with 19 bases between. The data stem from a study of blood T cell repertoires in COVID-19. This clonotype was obtained from a man in his sixties who had recovered from COVID-19. This chain connects TRBV9 to TRBJ2-5; D might be TRBD1 (5 bases). The sequenced sample consisted of PBMCs or T cells enriched from blood (not recorded which). CDR3 in DNA: TGTGCCAGCAGTCAGGGTCCTGTGTCCCGGGAGACCCAGTACTTC. It encodes CASSQGPVSRETQYF.